The TCR beta chain described here comes from a study of T cell therapy after organ transplantation (dated by TCRdb to about 2019). Concerning the study at large: Therapy products were autologous CMV-specific T cells expanded in vitro for approximately two weeks with a peptide pool of 30 HLA class I and II CMV epitopes. This study was a follow-up analysis of the TRBV repertoire from an open-label phase I trial that tested autologous CMV-specific adoptive T cell therapy in people who had received solid-organ transplants. Long-term post-therapy blood samples were collected 20 to 29 weeks after completion of therapy. Up to 6 T cell doses were administered to patients every 2 weeks, and patients were monitored for 25 to 35 weeks after therapy was completed. About 80% of the ten patients were classed as clinical responders and two as nonresponders. A median of 1.92 x 10^8 CMV-specific T cells was administered to patients across 2 to 6 intravenous infusions. Of the approximately eleven patients, only seven or eight had long-term post-therapy samples available.

The immunoSEQ two-step, bias-controlled multiplex PCR assay was used to amplify TRB CDR3 regions from genomic DNA. An Illumina NextSeq 500 was used to sequence the CDR3 libraries. Processing in the source paper ran as follows. The immunoSEQ Analyzer platform was used for initial alignment and bioinformatics, including bias normalization against synthetic CDR3 analogs. Annotation of V, D and J genes was based on the definitions in the IMGT database. Further TRBV analyses used VDJtools version 1.1.10 and the R package tcR version 2.2.1.11 with default settings. GLIPH analysis was performed with version 1.0 using default settings. Significant clonotype frequency changes were tested by 2-sided binomial test with Benjamini-Hochberg correction (alpha = 0.01) in CDR3 sequences with at least 5 reads. In TCRdb, the immuneACCESS table is reduced to in-frame sequences with V and J assigned. These tables do not hold every clone; where another copy was compared, an unresolved V gene accounts for under half, and the others remain unexplained. The V and J calls and clone size come from that table; D and trimming were worked out from the DNA. The sample table contains over 20,000 clones; only one count was recorded for around 83% of them. Of the sample, approximately 33% is held by the ten largest clones.

Trimming removed 0 bases from V and 4 bases from J, leaving 15 bases between the germline ends. For CDR1 and CDR2, the germline V gene (reference sequence) lists SEHNR and FQNEAQ. Including the terminal cysteine and phenylalanine, the CDR3 comprises 17 residues. The read is trimmed to its CDR3 DNA, 51 bases read in frame from base 1. This clone was seen only a few times. Its antigen is currently not known. The record has no base qualities; no much larger clone is one base away. According to the study, the label for this sample's time point signals: 20-29 weeks after completion of therapy. Patients were solid-organ transplant recipients with drug-resistant/recurrent cytomegalovirus. Fewer than 13 trial participants were chosen for repertoire analysis on the basis of the availability of post-therapy peripheral blood mononuclear cells. A BD FACSAria III was used to sort viable CD3+CD8+CD4- lymphocytes from PBMCs. The Qiagen DNeasy Kit was used to extract genomic DNA from the sorted cells.

General conclusions and limits of the study: The small cohort prevented assessing confounders such as concurrent antirejection and antiviral medications. The fold change in CD8 clonality after therapy was inversely correlated with pretherapy clonality, which suggests that less biased repertoires were more open to remodeling. Both transferred clonotypes and endogenous clonotypes not detected in the therapy products appeared to be included in post-therapy reconstitution. The small number of expansions detected in nonresponders may reflect reduced sample coverage resulting from poor CD8+ T cell yield. Marked pretherapy clonal expansions with minimal repertoire change after therapy were observed in nonresponders.

The source is a human patient who had received a solid organ transplant and had CMV disease. In patients who had a transplant, some T cells may come from the graft donor. Sequencing used CD8+ T cells from blood, obtained after autologous CMV-specific T cell therapy. Rearrangement joined TRBV7-9 to TRBJ2-2; TRBD2 is a possible D gene, resting on 6 matching bases. The CDR3 protein sequence reads: CASSLAGGAWSTGELFF. In nucleotide form, the sequence is TGTGCCAGCAGCTTAGCGGGCGGGGCTTGGAGCACCGGGGAGCTGTTTTTT. Reference TRBV7-9 and TRBJ2-2 genes cover what lies past the CDR3, so the full variable domain is DTGVSQNPRHKITKRGQNVTFRCDPISEHNRLYWYRQTLGQGPEFLTYFQNEAQLEKSRLLSDRFSAERPKGSFSTLEIQRTEQGDSAMYLCASSLAGGAWSTGELFFGEGSRLTVL.